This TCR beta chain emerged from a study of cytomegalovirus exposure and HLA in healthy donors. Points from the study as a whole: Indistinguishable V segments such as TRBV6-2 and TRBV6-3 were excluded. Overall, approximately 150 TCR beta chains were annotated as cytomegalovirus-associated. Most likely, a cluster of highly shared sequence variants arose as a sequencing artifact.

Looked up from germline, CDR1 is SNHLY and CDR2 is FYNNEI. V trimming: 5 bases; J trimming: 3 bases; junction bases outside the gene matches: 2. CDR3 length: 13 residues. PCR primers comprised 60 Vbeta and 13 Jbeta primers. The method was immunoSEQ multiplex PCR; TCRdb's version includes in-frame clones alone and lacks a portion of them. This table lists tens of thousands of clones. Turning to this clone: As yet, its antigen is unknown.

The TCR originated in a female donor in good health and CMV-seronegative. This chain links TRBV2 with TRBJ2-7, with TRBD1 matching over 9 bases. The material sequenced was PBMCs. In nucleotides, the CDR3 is TGTGCCAGCAGTCGGGACAGGGTCTACGAGCAGTACTTC. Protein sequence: CASSRDRVYEQYF.